This T cell receptor (beta chain) was recovered during a study of T cells after somatic rescue of genetic block. The V gene's germline CDR1 is ENHRY and CDR2 SYGVKD. There are 13 residues in the CDR3. The ends were cut back, 7 bases at V and 4 bases at J, with 13 bases in the middle. Clones were read by immunoSEQ multiplex PCR, and TCRdb kept only the in-frame ones, dropping some. The table lists some 74,000 clones, approximately 91% of them singletons. The chain couples TRBV10-3 to TRBJ1-1, with a tentative D call TRBD1 (5 bases). This receptor was obtained from a young man. Sequencing used peripheral blood mononuclear cells (PBMCs). CDR3 sequence: CAITSEGSTEAFF. The CDR3 DNA sequence: TGTGCCATCACCAGTGAGGGGAGCACTGAAGCTTTCTTT.